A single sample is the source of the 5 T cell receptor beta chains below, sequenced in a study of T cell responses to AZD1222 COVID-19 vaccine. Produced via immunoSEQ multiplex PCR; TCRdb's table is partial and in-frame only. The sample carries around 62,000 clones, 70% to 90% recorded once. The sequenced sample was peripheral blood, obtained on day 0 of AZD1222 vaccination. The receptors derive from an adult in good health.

The CDR3: CASSSSRGGNTIYF. CDR3 DNA sequence: TGTGCCAGCAGCTCATCAAGGGGGGGAAACACCATATATTTT. The V call is TRBV9, the J call TRBJ1-3, with D maybe TRBD1 (6 bases). The CDR3 is 14 residues long. Trimming pared 4 bases from V and 4 bases from J, leaving 12 bases between. CDR1 and CDR2 from the germline V gene are SGDLS and YYNGEE.

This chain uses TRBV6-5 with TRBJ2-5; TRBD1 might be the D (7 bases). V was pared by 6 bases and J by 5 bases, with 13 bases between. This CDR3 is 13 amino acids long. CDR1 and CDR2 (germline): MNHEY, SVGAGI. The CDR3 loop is CASRKTGRETQYF. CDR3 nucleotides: TGTGCCAGCAGGAAGACAGGGAGGGAGACCCAGTACTTC.

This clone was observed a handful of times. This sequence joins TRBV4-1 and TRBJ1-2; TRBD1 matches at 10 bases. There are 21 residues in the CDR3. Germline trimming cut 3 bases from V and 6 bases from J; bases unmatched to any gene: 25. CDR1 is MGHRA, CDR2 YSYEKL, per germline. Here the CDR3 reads CASSHSPRRPPGTGVIHGYTF. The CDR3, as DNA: TGCGCCAGCAGCCATTCCCCCCGTCGGCCTCCGGGGACAGGGGTTATTCATGGCTACACCTTC.

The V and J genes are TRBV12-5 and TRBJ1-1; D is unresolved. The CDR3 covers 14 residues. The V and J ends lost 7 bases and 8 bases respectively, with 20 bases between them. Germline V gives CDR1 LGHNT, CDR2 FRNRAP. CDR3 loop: CASAPVSGIGEAFF. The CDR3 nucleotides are TGTGCTAGTGCCCCAGTGTCCGGGATCGGGGAAGCTTTCTTT.

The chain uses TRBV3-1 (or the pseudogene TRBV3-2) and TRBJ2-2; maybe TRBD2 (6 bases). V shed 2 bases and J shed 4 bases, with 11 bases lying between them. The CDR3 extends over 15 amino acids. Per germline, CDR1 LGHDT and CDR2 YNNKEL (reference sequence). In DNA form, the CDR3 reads TGTGCCAGCAGCCAATGGCTAGCGAGCACCGGGGAGCTGTTTTTT. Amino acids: CASSQWLASTGELFF.